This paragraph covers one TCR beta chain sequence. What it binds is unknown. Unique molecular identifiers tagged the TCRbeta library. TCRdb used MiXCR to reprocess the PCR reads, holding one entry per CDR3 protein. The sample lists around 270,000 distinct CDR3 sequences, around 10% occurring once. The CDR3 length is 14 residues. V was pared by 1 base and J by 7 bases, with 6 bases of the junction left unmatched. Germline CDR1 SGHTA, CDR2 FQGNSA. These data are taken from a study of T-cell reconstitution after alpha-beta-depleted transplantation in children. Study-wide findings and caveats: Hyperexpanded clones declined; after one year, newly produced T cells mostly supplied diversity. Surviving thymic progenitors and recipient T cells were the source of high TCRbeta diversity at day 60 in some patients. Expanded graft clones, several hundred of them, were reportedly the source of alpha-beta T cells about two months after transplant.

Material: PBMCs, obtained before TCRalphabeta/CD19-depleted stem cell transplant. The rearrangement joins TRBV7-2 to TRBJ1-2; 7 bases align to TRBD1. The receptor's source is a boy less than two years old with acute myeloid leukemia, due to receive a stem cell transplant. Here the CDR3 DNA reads TGTGCCAGCAGCTTAGGTACAGGGGCGGGTGGCTACACCTTC. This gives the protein CASSLGTGAGGYTF.